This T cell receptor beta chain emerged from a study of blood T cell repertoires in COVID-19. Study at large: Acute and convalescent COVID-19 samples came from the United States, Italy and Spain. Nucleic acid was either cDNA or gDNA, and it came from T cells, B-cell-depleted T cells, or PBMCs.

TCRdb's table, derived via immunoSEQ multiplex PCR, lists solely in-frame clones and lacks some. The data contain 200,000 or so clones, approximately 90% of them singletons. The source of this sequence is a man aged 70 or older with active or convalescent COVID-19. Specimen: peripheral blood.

The chain's CDR3 is CASRDPADSTNEKLFF. CDR3 sequence (DNA): TGTGCCAGTAGAGACCCAGCAGACTCAACTAATGAAAAACTGTTTTTT. The chain recombines TRBV19 with TRBJ1-4, with no clear D. CDR1 is LNHDA, CDR2 SQIVND, per germline (reference sequence). Trimming took off 6 bases at V and 0 bases at J, with 14 bases between the two ends. The CDR3 length is 16 residues.